In its sample, the clone carrying this T cell receptor beta chain was seen a few times. V lost 5 bases, J lost 5 bases, and 9 bases stayed unmatched. The V gene's germline CDR1 is SNHLY and CDR2 FYNNEI. The CDR3 contains 15 residues. Time point noted: patch test 2, 6 weeks after DPC sensitization. The sample's treatment: therapeutic diphenylcyclopropenone sensitization with weekly scalp DPC. Every patch test was put on after a blood sample was taken. Unfractionated whole blood yielded total RNA. This entry comes from a study of human T cells and chemical hapten exposure. About the research overall: Skin of the upper inner arm, 2 cm by 2 cm, received 2% DPC for sensitization. Patch testing placed 0.01% DPC on the upper back, with readings at 6 days.

TCRdb processed the RACE reads anew with MiXCR; each CDR3 protein has one entry. Of about 110,000 distinct CDR3 sequences in the sample, about a tenth are singletons; the top ten hold 3.1%. The input for sequencing was whole blood, taken in connection with sensitization to the hapten diphenylcyclopropenone (DPC). This chain links TRBV2 with TRBJ1-5, with TRBD1 matching 7 bases. The clonotype was recovered from a woman between 40 and 50 years old with alopecia areata. Some clones in this sample may be carry-over from other donors' samples. CDR3 coding DNA: TGTGCCAGCAGTCACGGACAGGCCGTTTATCAGCCCCAGCATTTT. It yields the protein CASSHGQAVYQPQHF.